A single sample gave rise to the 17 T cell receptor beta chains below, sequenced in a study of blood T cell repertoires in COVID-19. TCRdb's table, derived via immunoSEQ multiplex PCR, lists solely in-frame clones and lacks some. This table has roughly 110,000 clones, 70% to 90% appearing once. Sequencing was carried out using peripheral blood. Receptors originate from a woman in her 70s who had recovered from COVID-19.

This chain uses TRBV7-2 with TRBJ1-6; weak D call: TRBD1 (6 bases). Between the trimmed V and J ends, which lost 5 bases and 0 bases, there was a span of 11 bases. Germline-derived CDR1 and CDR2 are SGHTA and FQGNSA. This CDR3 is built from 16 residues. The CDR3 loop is CASSTGSSSYNSPLHF. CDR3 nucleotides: TGTGCCAGCAGCACAGGGTCTAGCTCCTATAATTCACCCCTCCACTTT.

CDR3 residues: CASSPGGVTGELFF. The DNA for the CDR3 is TGTGCCAGCTCACCGGGAGGGGTCACCGGGGAGCTGTTTTTT. This chain links TRBV18 with TRBJ2-2; 7 nucleotides line up with TRBD2. Germline V gives CDR1 KGHSH, CDR2 LQKENI. V lost 3 bases, J lost 4 bases, and 2 bases stayed unmatched. The CDR3 loop spans 14 amino acids.

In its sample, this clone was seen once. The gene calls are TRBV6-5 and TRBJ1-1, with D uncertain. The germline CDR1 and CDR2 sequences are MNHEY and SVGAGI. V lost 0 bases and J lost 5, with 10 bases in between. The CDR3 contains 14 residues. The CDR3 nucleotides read TGTGCCAGCAGTTACTCGCCGGGAAGGACTGAAGCTTTCTTT. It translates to CASSYSPGRTEAFF.

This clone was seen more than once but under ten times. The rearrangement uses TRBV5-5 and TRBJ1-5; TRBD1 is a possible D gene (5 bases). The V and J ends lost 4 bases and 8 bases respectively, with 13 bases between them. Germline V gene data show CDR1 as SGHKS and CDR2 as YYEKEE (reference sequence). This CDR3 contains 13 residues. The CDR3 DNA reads TGTGCCAGCAGCGTGACAGCCTCAAAGCCCCAGCATTTT. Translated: CASSVTASKPQHF. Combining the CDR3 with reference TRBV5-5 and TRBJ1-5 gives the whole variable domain DAGVTQSPTHLIKTRGQQVTLRCSPISGHKSVSWYQQVLGQGPQFIFQYYEKEERGRGNFPDRFSARQFPNYSSELNVNALLLGDSALYLCASSVTASKPQHFGDGTRLSIL.

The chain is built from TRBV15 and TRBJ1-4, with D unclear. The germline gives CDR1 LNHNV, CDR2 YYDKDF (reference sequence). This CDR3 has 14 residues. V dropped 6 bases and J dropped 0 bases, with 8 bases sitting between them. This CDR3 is CATRFRTTNEKLFF. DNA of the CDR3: TGTGCCACCAGGTTCAGGACAACTAATGAAAAACTGTTTTTT.

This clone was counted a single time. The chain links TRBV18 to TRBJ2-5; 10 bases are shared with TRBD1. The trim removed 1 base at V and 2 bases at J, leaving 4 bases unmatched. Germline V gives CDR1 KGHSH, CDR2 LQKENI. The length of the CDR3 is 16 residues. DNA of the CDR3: TGTGCCAGCTCACCACTGGGGGGACAGGGGCAAGAGACCCAGTACTTC. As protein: CASSPLGGQGQETQYF.

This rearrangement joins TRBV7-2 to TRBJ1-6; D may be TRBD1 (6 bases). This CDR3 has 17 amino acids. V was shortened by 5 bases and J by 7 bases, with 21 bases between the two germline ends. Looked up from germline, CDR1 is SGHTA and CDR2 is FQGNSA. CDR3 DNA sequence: TGTGCCAGCAGCCCGCTAGGGGGGGTCTATTCGAATTCACCCCTCCACTTT. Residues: CASSPLGGVYSNSPLHF.

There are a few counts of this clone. CDR3 amino acids: CASSYDSSYEQYF. For the CDR3, the DNA is TGTGCCAGCAGTTACGACAGTTCCTACGAGCAGTACTTC. This chain links TRBV6-5 with TRBJ2-7; possibly TRBD1 for D (5 bases). CDR3 length equals 13 residues. Deletions cut 2 bases from V and 1 base from J, with 6 bases between. The germline V gene has CDR1 MNHEY and CDR2 SVGAGI.

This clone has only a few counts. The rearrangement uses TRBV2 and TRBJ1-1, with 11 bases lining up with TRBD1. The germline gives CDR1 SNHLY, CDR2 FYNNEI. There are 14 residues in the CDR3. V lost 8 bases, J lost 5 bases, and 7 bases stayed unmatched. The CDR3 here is CASLRDRGRTEAFF. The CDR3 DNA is TGTGCCAGCCTTCGGGACAGGGGGAGGACTGAAGCTTTCTTT. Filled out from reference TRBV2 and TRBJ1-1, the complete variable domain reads EPEVTQTPSHQVTQMGQEVILRCVPISNHLYFYWYRQILGQKVEFLVSFYNNEISEKSEIFDDQFSVERPDGSNFTLKIRSTKLEDSAMYFCASLRDRGRTEAFFGQGTRLTVV.

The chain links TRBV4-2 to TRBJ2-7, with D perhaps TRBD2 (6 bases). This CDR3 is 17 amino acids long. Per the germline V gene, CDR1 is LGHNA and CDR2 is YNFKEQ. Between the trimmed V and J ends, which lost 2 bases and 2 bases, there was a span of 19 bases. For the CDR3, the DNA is TGTGCCAGCAGCCAAAATCCGGCTAGCGAGCTTGCCTACGAGCAGTACTTC. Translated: CASSQNPASELAYEQYF.

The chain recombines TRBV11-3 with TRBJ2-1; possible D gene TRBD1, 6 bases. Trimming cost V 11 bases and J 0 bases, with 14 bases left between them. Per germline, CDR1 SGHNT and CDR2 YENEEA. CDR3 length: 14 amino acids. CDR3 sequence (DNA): TGTGCCGCCCGGGACACCAGCTCCTACAATGAGCAGTTCTTC. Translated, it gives CAARDTSSYNEQFF. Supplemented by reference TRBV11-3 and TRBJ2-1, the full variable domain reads EAGVVQSPRYKIIEKKQPVAFWCNPISGHNTLYWYLQNLGQGPELLIRYENEEAVDDSQLPKDRFSAERLKGVDSTLKIQPAELGDSAVYLCAARDTSSYNEQFFGPGTRLTVL.

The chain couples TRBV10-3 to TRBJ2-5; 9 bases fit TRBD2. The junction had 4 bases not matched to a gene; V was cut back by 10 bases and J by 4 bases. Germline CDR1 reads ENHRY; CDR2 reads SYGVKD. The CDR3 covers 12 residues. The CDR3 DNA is TGTGCCAGTGGACTAGCGCCAGAGACCCAGTACTTC. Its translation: CASGLAPETQYF.

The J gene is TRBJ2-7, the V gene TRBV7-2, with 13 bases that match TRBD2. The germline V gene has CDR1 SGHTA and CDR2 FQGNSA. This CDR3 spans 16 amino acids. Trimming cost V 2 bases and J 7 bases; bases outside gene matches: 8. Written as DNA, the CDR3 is TGTGCCAGCAGCTTAAAACTAGCGGGAGGGCCGGAGGAGCAGTACTTC. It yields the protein CASSLKLAGGPEEQYF.

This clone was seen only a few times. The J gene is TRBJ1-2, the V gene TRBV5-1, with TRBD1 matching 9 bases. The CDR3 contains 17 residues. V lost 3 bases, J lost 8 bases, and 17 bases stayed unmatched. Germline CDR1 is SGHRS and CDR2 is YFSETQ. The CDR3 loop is CASSSGGTGSPSGGYTF. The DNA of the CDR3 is TGCGCCAGCAGCTCGGGGGGGACAGGGTCTCCCTCTGGAGGCTACACCTTC.

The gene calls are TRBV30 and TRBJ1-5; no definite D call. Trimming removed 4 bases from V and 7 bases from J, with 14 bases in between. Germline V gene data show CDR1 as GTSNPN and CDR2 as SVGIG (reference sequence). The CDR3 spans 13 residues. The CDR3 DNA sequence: TGTGCCTGGAATGCCGCCGCGGGCCAGCCCCAGCATTTT. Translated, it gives CAWNAAAGQPQHF.

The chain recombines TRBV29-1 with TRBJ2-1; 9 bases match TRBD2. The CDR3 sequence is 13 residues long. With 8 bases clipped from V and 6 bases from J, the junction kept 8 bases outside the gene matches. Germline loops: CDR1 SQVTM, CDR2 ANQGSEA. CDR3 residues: CSPVAGVGNEQFF. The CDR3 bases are TGCAGCCCAGTAGCGGGAGTGGGCAATGAGCAGTTCTTC.

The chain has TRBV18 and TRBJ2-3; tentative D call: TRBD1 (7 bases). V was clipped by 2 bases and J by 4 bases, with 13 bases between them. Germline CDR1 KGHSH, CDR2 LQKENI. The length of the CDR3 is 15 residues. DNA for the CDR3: TGTGCCAGCTCACCAGGGACAGCGGGCGCAGATACGCAGTATTTT. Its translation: CASSPGTAGADTQYF.